This entry lists 18 T cell receptor beta chains sequenced from one sample in a study of shared clonotypes between healthy human individuals. Data came from immunoSEQ multiplex PCR; TCRdb stores just in-frame clones and leaves some out. The sample includes some 2,100,000 clones, more than 85% seen only once; the top ten take more than 1.5%. It was CD45RO-negative cells, positively selected for CCR7, that made up naive CD8 cells, with terminally differentiated effector memory CD45RA+ cells excluded. Sequenced input: naive CD8+ T cells from PBMCs. Receptor source: a man aged 18 to 29 in good health. Some clones in this sample may be carry-over from other donors' samples.

V usage is TRBV28 and J usage is TRBJ2-7; TRBD2 agrees at 7 bases. The CDR3 sequence is 15 residues long. V was pared by 0 bases and J by 7 bases, with 9 bases of the junction left unmatched. Germline V gives CDR1 MDHEN, CDR2 SYDVKM. The CDR3 spells CASSLWAGETREQYF. The CDR3 nucleotides are TGTGCCAGCAGTTTATGGGCGGGAGAAACTAGGGAGCAGTACTTC.

The V gene is TRBV20-1, the J gene TRBJ2-7, with unresolved D. CDR3 length: 10 residues. Trimming cost V 3 bases and J 12 bases, with 12 bases left between them. CDR1 DFQATT and CDR2 SNEGSKA come from the germline V gene (reference sequence). CDR3 in amino acids: CSASVPYLYF. Here the CDR3 DNA reads TGCAGTGCTAGTGTTCCATACCTGTACTTC.

The chain couples TRBV7-9 to TRBJ2-6; TRBD2 might be the D (5 bases). Looked up from germline, CDR1 is SEHNR and CDR2 is FQNEAQ (reference sequence). The CDR3 contains 17 residues. V lost 7 bases to trimming and J lost 0 bases, with 16 bases between them. CDR3 residues: CASTTEDQSSGANVLTF. CDR3 sequence (DNA): TGTGCCAGCACGACGGAGGATCAAAGCTCTGGGGCCAACGTCCTGACTTTC.

V gene TRBV5-4 combines with J gene TRBJ1-2, with D unresolved. V lost 2 bases to trimming and J lost 4 bases, with 9 bases between them. There are 13 residues in the CDR3. Germline CDR1 is SGHNT and CDR2 is YYREEE (reference sequence). CDR3 nucleotide sequence: TGTGCCAGCAGCTTTTCGTCAGCCTATGGCTACACCTTC. Encoded protein: CASSFSSAYGYTF.

V usage is TRBV28 and J usage is TRBJ1-2; the D is unclear. V lost 3 bases and J 4 bases, leaving 12 bases between the germline ends. The CDR3 runs to 14 residues. Germline CDR1 is MDHEN and CDR2 is SYDVKM. CDR3 in amino acids: CASSFFRGSYGYTF. The CDR3 region has the DNA TGTGCCAGCAGTTTTTTCAGAGGTTCCTATGGCTACACCTTC.

This clone was observed a single time. The chain carries TRBV19 and TRBJ1-2, with 11 bases lining up with TRBD1. Germline-derived CDR1 and CDR2 are LNHDA and SQIVND (reference sequence). The CDR3 runs to 18 residues. Trimming took 3 bases from V and 7 from J; bases not matched to a gene: 16. CDR3 DNA: TGTGCCAGTAGTATGTATGGACTAAGCGGACAGGGGGCTGGTGGCTACACCTTC. Translating it yields CASSMYGLSGQGAGGYTF.

The chain combines TRBV13 with TRBJ1-1, with a possible D match to TRBD1 (6 bases). The V end lost 1 base, the J end lost 7 bases, and 16 bases lay between the germline ends. CDR3 length equals 15 residues. CDR1 PRHDT and CDR2 FYEKMQ come from the germline V gene (reference sequence). The CDR3 region is CASSLEGGRTVEAFF. For the CDR3, the DNA is TGTGCCAGCAGCTTAGAGGGGGGGAGGACTGTTGAAGCTTTCTTT.

The J gene is TRBJ2-1, the V gene TRBV7-8, with 7 bases matching TRBD2. This CDR3 region has 13 residues. With 4 bases clipped from V and 9 bases from J, the junction kept 6 bases outside the gene matches. Germline assignment: CDR1 SGHVS and CDR2 FQNEAQ. The CDR3 sequence is CASSWRLALEQFF. CDR3 DNA: TGTGCCAGCAGCTGGCGACTAGCACTTGAGCAGTTCTTC.

The rearrangement links TRBV5-8 to TRBJ1-1; D is unresolved. This CDR3 spans 13 amino acids. Germline CDR1 reads SGHTS; CDR2 reads YDEGEE. Deletions cut 5 bases from V and 0 bases from J, with 8 bases between. CDR3 in amino acids: CASSGNLNTEAFF. The CDR3 DNA reads as TGTGCCAGCAGTGGCAATTTGAACACTGAAGCTTTCTTT.

V and J are TRBV7-9 and TRBJ2-7; 8 bases align to TRBD2. CDR1 and CDR2 (germline): SEHNR, FQNEAQ (reference sequence). V dropped 5 bases and J dropped 2; count of bases not matched to a gene: 8. The CDR3 has 15 amino acids. The CDR3 region has the DNA TGTGCCAGCAGCCCCAAGGCAGCGGGAGCCTACGAGCAGTACTTC. This encodes CASSPKAAGAYEQYF.

The chain joins TRBV6-5 to TRBJ1-2; D not resolved. CDR1 and CDR2 (germline): MNHEY, SVGAGI. The CDR3 has 11 amino acids. Trimming cost V 6 bases and J 4 bases, with 6 bases left between them. CDR3 region: CASRTFYGYTF. The CDR3 nucleotides read TGTGCCAGCAGAACTTTCTATGGCTACACCTTC.

In this sample, this clone turned up once. The chain carries TRBV19 and TRBJ1-1, with D tentatively TRBD1 (5 bases). The CDR3 runs to 16 residues. The V gene's germline CDR1 is LNHDA and CDR2 SQIVND (reference sequence). The germline V and J ends were trimmed by 4 bases and 4 bases, with 19 bases remaining between them. CDR3 region: CASSSYDRTVATEAFF. In DNA, the CDR3 is TGTGCCAGTAGTAGTTACGACAGAACGGTAGCCACTGAAGCTTTCTTT.

This clone was observed a few times. The CDR3 is CAIRQKTMNTEAFF. As DNA, the CDR3 is TGTGCCATCAGACAGAAGACCATGAACACTGAAGCTTTCTTT. The chain has TRBV10-3 and TRBJ1-1; D not certain. Trimming took 6 bases from V and 0 from J, leaving 11 bases between them. There are 14 residues in the CDR3. Germline V gene lookup returns CDR1 ENHRY and CDR2 SYGVKD.

This clone has a single count. V is TRBV27 and J is TRBJ2-7; D may be TRBD2 (5 bases). CDR1 is MNHEY, CDR2 SMNVEV, per germline (reference sequence). Trimming shortened V by 8 bases and J by 0 bases, and 11 bases separated the two germline ends. The CDR3 has 13 residues. Here the CDR3 DNA reads TGTGCCAGCGGAGTGGGAGACTCCTACGAGCAGTACTTC. It specifies CASGVGDSYEQYF.

The chain is built from TRBV6-4 and TRBJ2-1; D might be TRBD2 (6 bases). The V gene's germline CDR1 is MRHNA and CDR2 SNTAGT. The CDR3 is 13 residues long. V lost 4 bases to trimming and J lost 7 bases, with 11 bases between them. CDR3 amino acids: CASSGTIWNEQFF. CDR3 DNA sequence: TGTGCCAGCAGTGGGACTATTTGGAATGAGCAGTTCTTC.

In this sample, this clone turned up once. The chain carries TRBV11-2 and TRBJ2-5, with 7 bases identical to TRBD2. Germline V lookup: CDR1 SGHAT, CDR2 FQNNGV. The CDR3 is 14 residues long. Losses at the gene ends were 1 base for V and 3 bases for J; bases not matched to a gene: 2. CDR3 DNA: TGTGCCAGCAGCTTAGCCGGACTAGAAGAGACCCAGTACTTC. Translated: CASSLAGLEETQYF.

The rearrangement links TRBV28 to TRBJ2-3, with D unclear. This CDR3 contains 14 residues. Germline loops: CDR1 MDHEN, CDR2 SYDVKM. With 5 bases removed from V and 0 bases from J, the gap between germline ends came to 9 bases. DNA for the CDR3: TGTGCCAGCAGTAAGAAGCGAAGCACAGATACGCAGTATTTT. It is translated as CASSKKRSTDTQYF.

This sequence joins TRBV4-3 and TRBJ2-7; TRBD1 aligns across 9 bases. The CDR3 loop spans 15 amino acids. V gave up 3 bases and J gave up 0 bases; unmatched junction bases: 3. Germline V gene lookup returns CDR1 LGHNA and CDR2 YSLEER. The DNA for the CDR3 is TGCGCCAGCAGCCACGGGACAGGGAGCTCCTACGAGCAGTACTTC. It encodes CASSHGTGSSYEQYF.